This TCR beta chain was sequenced during a study of CD8+ T cells in alopecia areata. As regards this clone: Its antigen is unknown.

The V and J ends lost 1 base and 6 bases, in that order; junction bases with no gene match: 5. The CDR3 extends over 15 amino acids. Germline V gene data show CDR1 as SGHRS and CDR2 as YFSETQ. cDNA reverse transcribed from extracted RNA served as the sequencing template. TCRdb's table, derived via immunoSEQ multiplex PCR, lists solely in-frame clones and lacks some. The table shows more than 110,000 clones, with roughly 64% occurring only once. As part of sample collection, lesional scalp punch biopsies and peripheral blood were taken from alopecia areata patients. It was from PBMCs that CD4+ and CD8+ T cells were sorted. Findings and limits, study-wide: Compared with normal scalp, lesional scalp had higher clonality and more expanded CD8+ clones. Among patients, TCR sharing was less clear than in mice, a difference possibly due in part to HLA diversity in the patient population.

Sample: CD4+ T cells sorted from blood, taken at week 0. The source of this sequence is a human donor with alopecia areata. The V and J genes are TRBV5-1 and TRBJ2-2; TRBD2 agrees at 8 bases. CDR3 sequence: CASSLLTSVAGELFF. The CDR3 DNA is TGCGCCAGCAGCTTGCTGACTAGCGTGGCCGGGGAGCTGTTTTTT.